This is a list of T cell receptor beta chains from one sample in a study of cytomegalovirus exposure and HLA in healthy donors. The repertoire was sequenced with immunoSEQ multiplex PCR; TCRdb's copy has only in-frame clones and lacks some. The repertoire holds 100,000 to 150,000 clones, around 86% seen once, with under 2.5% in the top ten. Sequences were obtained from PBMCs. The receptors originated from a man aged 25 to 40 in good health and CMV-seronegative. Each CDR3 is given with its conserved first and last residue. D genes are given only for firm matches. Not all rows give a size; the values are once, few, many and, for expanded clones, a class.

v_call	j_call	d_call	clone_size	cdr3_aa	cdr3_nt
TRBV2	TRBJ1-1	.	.	CASSESGPRGAFF	TGTGCCAGCAGTGAATCAGGGCCCAGGGGAGCTTTCTTT
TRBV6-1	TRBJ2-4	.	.	CATELGGGNSQYF	TGTGCCACCGAATTGGGGGGAGGAAACAGTCAGTACTTC
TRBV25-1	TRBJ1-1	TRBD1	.	CASSEQGVGSRAEAFF	TGTGCCAGCAGTGAACAGGGGGTGGGGTCCAGGGCTGAAGCTTTCTTT
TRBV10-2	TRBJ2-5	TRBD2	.	CASSVASGMGETQYF	TGCGCCAGCAGTGTAGCTAGCGGGATGGGAGAGACCCAGTACTTC
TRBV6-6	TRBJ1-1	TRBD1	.	CATRDRDKGADTEAFF	TGTGCCACCCGCGACAGGGACAAGGGGGCGGACACTGAAGCTTTCTTT
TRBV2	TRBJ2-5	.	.	CASAWRTQETQYF	TGTGCCAGCGCGTGGCGGACACAAGAGACCCAGTACTTC
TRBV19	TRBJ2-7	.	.	CASSRTLPPYEQYF	TGTGCCAGTAGTAGGACATTACCTCCCTACGAGCAGTACTTC
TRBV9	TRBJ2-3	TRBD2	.	CASSLGGLASTDTQYF	TGTGCCAGCAGCCTTGGGGGACTAGCCTCCACAGATACGCAGTATTTT
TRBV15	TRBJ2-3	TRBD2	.	CATSRDSTSGASTDTQYF	TGTGCCACCAGCAGAGACTCGACTAGCGGTGCTAGCACAGATACGCAGTATTTT
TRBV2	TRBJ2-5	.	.	CASSEGQYQETQYF	TGTGCCAGCAGTGAAGGACAGTACCAAGAGACCCAGTACTTC
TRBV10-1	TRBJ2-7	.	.	CAGRNRTPYEQYF	TGCGCCGGACGGAACAGGACACCCTACGAGCAGTACTTC
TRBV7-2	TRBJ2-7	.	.	CASSPSGGYEQYF	TGTGCCAGCAGCCCCTCTGGAGGCTACGAGCAGTACTTC
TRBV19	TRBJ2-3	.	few	CASSILGVDTQYF	TGTGCCAGTAGTATCCTCGGGGTAGATACGCAGTATTTT
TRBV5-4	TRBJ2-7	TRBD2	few	CASSPTPSGGAYEQYF	TGTGCCAGCAGCCCGACTCCTAGCGGGGGGGCCTACGAGCAGTACTTC
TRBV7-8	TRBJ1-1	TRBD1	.	CASSSSPGGAGEAFF	TGTGCCAGCAGCTCAAGCCCAGGGGGCGCGGGTGAAGCTTTCTTT